This paragraph reports one T cell receptor beta chain. Antigen unknown. The PCR made use of 60 Vbeta and 13 Jbeta primers. Clones were sequenced by immunoSEQ multiplex PCR, and TCRdb holds only the in-frame ones, with some missing. The data contain around 61,000 clones, 70% to 90% of them seen just once; the ten biggest clones take up 1.5%. The data are from a study of cytomegalovirus exposure and HLA in healthy donors. Study-wide results and limits: Segments of the TCR beta V type were, in most cases, productive about 87% or about 30% of the time in an earlier analysis.

When sampled, the donors appeared nominally healthy, though they likely had unrecorded immune exposures. Germline lookup yields CDR1 SGHRS and CDR2 YFSETQ. V was pared by 0 bases and J by 5 bases, with 11 bases of the junction left unmatched. The CDR3 runs 17 residues. The J gene is TRBJ2-3, the V gene TRBV5-1; TRBD2 matches at 8 bases. Sequenced: PBMCs. This receptor was obtained from a man aged 30-40 years in good health and CMV-seropositive. The CDR3 DNA reads as TGCGCCAGCAGCTTGGGAGATACGGGAGGGCCCCAAGATACGCAGTATTTT. This encodes CASSLGDTGGPQDTQYF.